Reported below is one TCR beta chain. The data were obtained in a study of early stage breast cancer tumors. From germline, CDR1 is MDHEN and CDR2 SYDVKM. The V gene lost 0 bases and the J gene lost 3 bases, with 12 bases spanning the gap. The CDR3 is 16 residues long. TCRdb's table, derived via immunoSEQ multiplex PCR, lists solely in-frame clones and lacks some. The data hold 69,000 or so clones, with around 80% observed a single time. This TCR came from a person aged 40 to 49 with breast cancer. This chain joins TRBV28 and TRBJ1-5; D is unresolved. What was sequenced was blood. This CDR3 is CASSLWGGGNNQPQHF. CDR3 sequence (DNA): TGTGCCAGCAGTTTATGGGGCGGAGGGAACAATCAGCCCCAGCATTTT.